The clone carrying this T cell receptor (beta chain) occurred a few times. Its cognate antigen is unknown. This sample stems from a study of T-cell reconstitution after alpha-beta-depleted transplantation in children. V was clipped by 1 base and J by 0 bases; unmatched bases: 16. This CDR3 comprises 22 residues. Per the germline V gene, CDR1 is MNHEY and CDR2 is SMNVEV (reference sequence). Study findings and constraints: Surviving recipient cells, namely T cells and thymic progenitors, were the source of high day-60 TCRbeta diversity in some patients. Newly generated T cells supplied most T-cell counts and diversity one year post-transplant. Several hundred expanded graft clones reportedly were the source of alpha-beta T cells about two months after transplant.

A library of TCRbeta sequences, prepared with unique molecular identifiers, was generated. In TCRdb, the PCR reads were re-called with MiXCR into one record per CDR3 protein. Here the sample spans under 20,000 distinct CDR3 sequences, roughly 7.1% being singletons. This receptor was identified in a boy under two years old who had a stem cell transplant for Wiskott-Aldrich syndrome, so the T cells may come from the graft donor. The V and J genes are TRBV27 and TRBJ2-6; TRBD1 matches 9 bases. The material sequenced was PBMCs, mostly from graft donor cells, taken 60 days after TCRalphabeta/CD19-depleted stem cell transplant. In DNA form, the CDR3 reads TGTGCCAGCAGTTTATTAGGCCGGTCTTCCGGGACAGGGACCTCTGGGGCCAACGTCCTGACTTTC. This sequence encodes CASSLLGRSSGTGTSGANVLTF.